The rows below give T cell receptor beta chains drawn from one sample of a study of T cells in Graves' hyperthyroidism and ophthalmopathy. TCRdb re-called the multiplex PCR reads with MiXCR, one entry per CDR3 protein. The sample yields about 540,000 distinct CDR3 sequences, about 45% seen once. The sequenced material came from peripheral blood or thyroid tissue (not recorded which). All receptors come from a woman younger than 35 with Graves' hyperthyroidism. CDR3s include the opening cysteine and the closing phenylalanine or tryptophan. A D gene is named only where the DNA matches it firmly. Rows give clone size only sometimes, using once, few, many, or a class for an expanded clone.

TRBD2	TRBV5-1	TRBJ2-2	.	TGCGCCAGCAGAACTAGCGGGATCTTGGGGGAGCTGTTTTTT	CASRTSGILGELFF
.	TRBV20-1	TRBJ1-5	.	TGCAGTGCTAGACCAGGGTACCAGCCCCAGCATTTT	CSARPGYQPQHF
TRBD1	TRBV9	TRBJ1-6	many	TGTGCCAGCAGCGGCCGCAGGGGGCTTACGGATTCACCCCTCCACTTT	CASSGRRGLTDSPLHF
.	TRBV2	TRBJ1-5	.	TGTGCCAGCAGTTCATCGGATGGGGGCAATCAGCCCCAGCATTTT	CASSSSDGGNQPQHF
TRBD2	TRBV7-9	TRBJ2-1	.	TGTGCCAGCAGCCAAGCGGGAGACTACAATGAGCAGTTCTTC	CASSQAGDYNEQFF
.	TRBV2	TRBJ2-5	many	TGTGCCAGCAGGGGGGATTACTTC	CASRGDYF
.	TRBV29-1	TRBJ1-2	.	TGCAGCGTCGATACTCAGGGAGGCGACTATGGCTACACCTTC	CSVDTQGGDYGYTF
.	TRBV29-1	TRBJ2-5	.	TGCAGCGTTGAAGGGATTGAGACCCAGTACTTC	CSVEGIETQYF
.	TRBV7-8	TRBJ2-5	.	TGTGCCAGCAGGCCAACAAAGAAAGAGACCCAGTACTTC	CASRPTKKETQYF
.	TRBV7-9	TRBJ1-4	.	TGTGCCAGCAGCTTAGCGGCACCGGGCTTAAGGGAACTGTTTTTT	CASSLAAPGLRELFF
TRBD2	TRBV7-6	TRBJ2-7	.	TGTGCCAGCAGCCTTGAAGCGGGAGGCGAGCAGTACTTC	CASSLEAGGEQYF
.	TRBV7-8	TRBJ2-5	.	TGTGCCAGCAGCTTAGTGGGGGTGCAGTACTTC	CASSLVGVQYF
TRBD1	TRBV7-9	TRBJ1-1	few	TGTGCCAGCACCCCCCCAGGGGGAGGGACTGAAGCTTTCTTT	CASTPPGGGTEAFF
.	TRBV24-1	TRBJ1-1	.	TGCGCCAGCAGCTCCGACAGTAACACTGCAGCTTTCTTT	CASSSDSNTAAFF
.	TRBV5-1	TRBJ1-2	.	TGCGCCAGCAGCTTGGAGGGGTTTCCTGATGGCTACACCTTC	CASSLEGFPDGYTF
.	TRBV10-3	TRBJ1-5	.	TGTGCCATCAGTAAGTTGGGCAGCCCGCAGCATTTT	CAISKLGSPQHF
TRBD1	TRBV29-1	TRBJ1-2	.	TGCAGCGCAGCTGGACAGGGCTATGGCTACACCTTC	CSAAGQGYGYTF
.	TRBV15	TRBJ1-3	.	TGTGCCACCAGCAGCCCGACTCGCTCTGGAAACACCATATATTTT	CATSSPTRSGNTIYF
TRBD1	TRBV7-2	TRBJ2-7	.	TGCGCCAGCAGCCCCTCGCGGACAGGAAGTAGCGAGCAGTACTTC	CASSPSRTGSSEQYF
.	TRBV7-8	TRBJ1-4	many	TGTGCCAGCAGCCTATCGGAACAGACAAATGAAAAACTGTTTTTT	CASSLSEQTNEKLFF
.	TRBV20-1	TRBJ1-1	.	TGCAGTGCTAGAGATCCGGCCGAGGGGGGCACTGAAGCTTTCTTT	CSARDPAEGGTEAFF
.	TRBV7-9	TRBJ1-1	.	TGTGCCAGCAGCCCCGACCGACAGGATACAACTTTCTTT	CASSPDRQDTTFF
TRBD1	TRBV7-8	TRBJ1-6	.	TGTGCCAGCAGCCCCGGGACAGATAATTCACCCCTCCACTTT	CASSPGTDNSPLHF
.	TRBV7-2	TRBJ1-2	.	TGTGCCAGCAGCTTGCGGATTGGAAACACCTTC	CASSLRIGNTF
.	TRBV29-1	TRBJ2-2	.	TGCAGCGTTGAAGAGGAGGGGGAGCTGTTTTTT	CSVEEEGELFF
TRBD2	TRBV13	TRBJ2-7	few	TGTGCCAGCAGCTTAGGCCTCGGGACTAGCGGGAGGGCCGGAGGGAGTTACGAGCAGTACTTC	CASSLGLGTSGRAGGSYEQYF
.	TRBV15	TRBJ1-2	many	TGTGCCACCAGCAGAGATGAGGCCCTCGGGGCTTCTGGCTACACCTTC	CATSRDEALGASGYTF
.	TRBV9	TRBJ2-7	few	TGTGCCAGCAGCCCTGTGACACGGAGCGACGAGCAGTACTTC	CASSPVTRSDEQYF
.	TRBV25-1	TRBJ1-2	.	TGTGCCAGCAGTTACGGCGAGGACTATGGCTACACCTTC	CASSYGEDYGYTF